These 20 T cell receptor beta chains were sequenced from one sample in a study of blood T cell repertoires in COVID-19. Assay: immunoSEQ multiplex PCR; the TCRdb copy retains only in-frame clones and omits some. Of around 130,000 clones in the sample, around 83% were seen once. Sequenced material: peripheral blood. Every receptor here comes from a man aged 25-45 years with COVID-19, enrolled during active disease.

The chain links TRBV11-2 to TRBJ2-1, with D maybe TRBD1 (6 bases). CDR1 is SGHAT and CDR2 is FQNNGV in the germline V gene. The CDR3 consists of 14 residues. Trimming took 1 base from V and 9 from J, leaving 13 bases between them. The CDR3, as DNA: TGTGCCAGCAGCTTAGGGCCAGGGGTCGGTGAGCAGTTCTTC. It encodes CASSLGPGVGEQFF.

The chain uses TRBV10-3 and TRBJ2-1; 7 bases line up with TRBD2. The CDR3 is made up of 15 amino acids. The germline V gene has CDR1 ENHRY and CDR2 SYGVKD. The trim removed 5 bases at V and 5 bases at J, leaving 9 bases unmatched. CDR3 sequence (DNA): TGTGCCATCAGTTGGGACGGGCGGGGGAACAATGAGCAGTTCTTC. It translates to CAISWDGRGNNEQFF.

The chain links TRBV7-2 to TRBJ2-3; D perhaps matches TRBD2 (6 bases). CDR3 length: 16 residues. Germline V gene data show CDR1 as SGHTA and CDR2 as FQGNSA. The V end lost 1 base, the J end lost 5 bases, and 16 bases lay between the germline ends. The CDR3: CASSLVAGTGVDTQYF. The CDR3 DNA is TGTGCCAGCAGCTTAGTGGCGGGCACGGGGGTAGATACGCAGTATTTT.

The rearrangement links TRBV6-5 to TRBJ1-4, with a weak D call TRBD1 (5 bases). The CDR3 totals 13 residues. The germline CDR1 and CDR2 sequences are MNHEY and SVGAGI. Trimming removed 6 bases at V and 4 bases at J, with 9 bases between. The DNA for the CDR3 is TGTGCCAGCAGCGGGACTTATAATGAAAAACTGTTTTTT. Residues: CASSGTYNEKLFF.

This clone was picked up one time. V usage is TRBV30 and J usage is TRBJ2-2; D is ambiguous. The CDR3 has 12 residues. The ends were cut back, 3 bases at V and 5 bases at J, with 7 bases in the middle. Germline loops: CDR1 GTSNPN, CDR2 SVGIG (reference sequence). DNA of the CDR3: TGTGCCTGGAGGGGCCTGACCGGGGAGCTGTTTTTT. This sequence encodes CAWRGLTGELFF.

The chain couples TRBV2 to TRBJ2-7; D possibly corresponds to TRBD1 (5 bases). The CDR3 has 13 residues. Trimming took off 6 bases at V and 5 bases at J, with 14 bases between the two ends. CDR1 is SNHLY, CDR2 FYNNEI, per germline. Here the CDR3 DNA reads TGTGCCAGCAGGGTGTTGGGGCTGGACGAGCAGTACTTC. This gives the protein CASRVLGLDEQYF.

V gene TRBV5-1 combines with J gene TRBJ2-1; TRBD1 matches at 9 bases. Germline trimming cut 7 bases from V and 6 bases from J; bases unmatched to any gene: 11. CDR3 length: 15 residues. CDR1 is SGHRS and CDR2 is YFSETQ in the germline V gene. The DNA for the CDR3 is TGCGCCAGCCGTTCTCCGGGACAGGGAAGCAATGAGCAGTTCTTC. Translated: CASRSPGQGSNEQFF.

The chain joins TRBV7-2 to TRBJ2-2; D is unresolved. Germline lookup yields CDR1 SGHTA and CDR2 FQGNSA. The CDR3 length is 12 residues. Trimming shortened V by 5 bases and J by 3 bases, and 4 bases separated the two germline ends. The CDR3 here is CASSPDTGELFF. DNA for the CDR3: TGTGCCAGCAGCCCGGACACCGGGGAGCTGTTTTTT.

This chain uses TRBV15 with TRBJ2-2, with D maybe TRBD2 (6 bases). Germline V gives CDR1 LNHNV, CDR2 YYDKDF (reference sequence). Between the trimmed V and J ends, which lost 7 bases and 1 base, there was a span of 16 bases. CDR3 length: 16 residues. DNA of the CDR3: TGTGCCACCAACCCGGCGAGCGGGTTGAACACCGGGGAGCTGTTTTTT. It specifies CATNPASGLNTGELFF.

J is TRBJ1-2 and V is TRBV7-2; TRBD1 agrees at 8 bases. Germline loops: CDR1 SGHTA, CDR2 FQGNSA. CDR3 length: 15 residues. After removal of 3 bases from V and 1 base from J, the junction contained 4 bases not matched to a gene. The CDR3 sequence: CASSLTGAGNYGYTF. CDR3 nucleotides: TGTGCCAGCAGCTTGACAGGGGCTGGTAACTATGGCTACACCTTC.

The V and J genes are TRBV5-4 and TRBJ2-2; D perhaps matches TRBD2 (5 bases). V gave up 2 bases and J gave up 5 bases, with 10 bases separating them. This CDR3 comprises 14 residues. CDR1 is SGHNT and CDR2 is YYREEE in the germline V gene (reference sequence). The CDR3 is CASSFPTGTGELFF. In DNA form, the CDR3 reads TGTGCCAGCAGCTTTCCTACGGGGACCGGGGAGCTGTTTTTT.

The V call is TRBV19, the J call TRBJ2-1, with TRBD2 matching over 8 bases. Trimming cost V 2 bases and J 7 bases; bases outside gene matches: 7. Germline CDR1 reads LNHDA; CDR2 reads SQIVND (reference sequence). The CDR3 contains 15 residues. The CDR3 here is CASSIPGGPWNEQFF. The CDR3 nucleotides read TGTGCCAGTAGTATACCGGGAGGGCCGTGGAATGAGCAGTTCTTC.

The gene calls are TRBV28 and TRBJ2-2; perhaps TRBD2 as D (8 bases). The CDR3 covers 20 residues. V lost 3 bases and J lost 3, with 26 bases in between. Germline CDR1 reads MDHEN; CDR2 reads SYDVKM. The CDR3 spells CASSFGGGASGGRHTGELFF. In DNA form, the CDR3 reads TGTGCCAGCAGTTTTGGAGGGGGCGCCTCCGGCGGGAGGCACACCGGGGAGCTGTTTTTT.

The genes are TRBV6-1 and TRBJ2-2, with 11 bases that match TRBD2. Germline V gene data show CDR1 as MNHNS and CDR2 as SASEGT. This CDR3 is built from 17 residues. V shed 4 bases, J shed 4 bases, and the junction held 8 bases outside the gene matches. The CDR3 protein is CASSGTSGLRGTGELFF. The CDR3 bases are TGTGCCAGCAGTGGGACTAGCGGGTTAAGGGGCACCGGGGAGCTGTTTTTT.

The chain's CDR3 is CASSTTATNEKLFF. CDR3 nucleotide sequence: TGTGCCAGCAGCACCACAGCAACTAATGAAAAACTGTTTTTT. The gene calls are TRBV3-1 (or the pseudogene TRBV3-2) and TRBJ1-4; no clear D gene. The V gene's germline CDR1 is LGHDT and CDR2 YNNKEL (reference sequence). Trimming shortened V by 5 bases and J by 0 bases, and 7 bases separated the two germline ends. The CDR3 has 14 residues.

This clone was seen just once. The CDR3 DNA reads as TGTGCCAGCAGTAACTCGGGTAAAGGAGAGTTGGAGCAGTACTTC. Residues: CASSNSGKGELEQYF. The chain is built from TRBV25-1 and TRBJ2-7; D remains ambiguous. V was pared by 5 bases and J by 7 bases, with 21 bases between. The CDR3 runs to 15 residues. Germline assignment: CDR1 MGHDK and CDR2 SYGVNS.

The chain is built from TRBV6-5 and TRBJ2-2; D gene unclear. V was clipped by 7 bases and J by 8 bases, with 11 bases between them. The CDR3 runs to 12 residues. The germline CDR1 and CDR2 sequences are MNHEY and SVGAGI. The CDR3 DNA reads TGTGCCAGCATCAAGACGGGTGGGGAGCTGTTTTTT. Its protein is CASIKTGGELFF.

CDR3 region: CSVDDGAANIQYF. Here the CDR3 DNA reads TGCAGCGTTGACGATGGGGCGGCCAACATTCAGTACTTC. V gene TRBV29-1 combines with J gene TRBJ2-4; TRBD1 is a possible D gene (5 bases). The CDR3 runs to 13 residues. In germline, CDR1 is SQVTM, CDR2 ANQGSEA. V was shortened by 3 bases and J by 7 bases, with 13 bases between the two germline ends.

The chain has TRBV18 and TRBJ2-5; no definite D call. The CDR3 has 13 amino acids. V was clipped by 2 bases and J by 1 base, with 5 bases between them. Germline lookup yields CDR1 KGHSH and CDR2 LQKENI. Written as DNA, the CDR3 is TGTGCCAGCTCACCAAGGAGCCAAGAGACCCAGTACTTC. As protein: CASSPRSQETQYF.

The gene calls are TRBV5-1 and TRBJ2-3, with 8 bases aligning to TRBD1. The CDR3 extends over 17 amino acids. With 0 bases clipped from V and 2 bases from J, the junction kept 8 bases outside the gene matches. In germline, CDR1 is SGHRS, CDR2 YFSETQ. CDR3 coding DNA: TGCGCCAGCAGCTTGGCCGTCGACAGGGGTCCCACAGATACGCAGTATTTT. Protein sequence: CASSLAVDRGPTDTQYF.